The sequence of this T cell receptor (beta chain) was determined in a study of blood T cell repertoires in COVID-19. Across the study: Italy, Spain and the United States were the sources of the convalescent and acute COVID-19 samples. T cells, B-cell-depleted T cells, or PBMCs supplied cDNA or gDNA.

The ends were cut back, 5 bases at V and 10 bases at J, with 12 bases in the middle. Germline loops: CDR1 DFQATT, CDR2 SNEGSKA (reference sequence). The CDR3 sequence is 11 residues long. The authors' processing: Estimation of nucleated cell counts was performed using reference gene primer amplification. Profiled with immunoSEQ multiplex PCR; TCRdb holds only in-frame clones, not every one. V, J and clone size are taken as reported in that table, and D and trimming were inferred from the DNA itself. The sample has about 46,000 clones, around nine tenths seen once. The chain employs TRBV20-1 and TRBJ2-1; D perhaps matches TRBD2 (5 bases). Material for sequencing was peripheral blood. This receptor was obtained from a man aged 55 to 70 with acute or convalescent COVID-19. CDR3 sequence: CSAYPGGEQFF. The CDR3 nucleotides are TGCAGTGCTTACCCAGGCGGGGAGCAGTTCTTC.